This T cell receptor (beta chain) was profiled in a study of T-cell reconstitution after alpha-beta-depleted transplantation in children. Notes on the study in general: T-cell numbers and diversity, one year after transplant, stemmed largely from T cells that were newly produced.

This clonotype was seen repeatedly, ten times or more. Its cognate antigen is unknown. Preparation of the TCRbeta library involved a method that used unique molecular identifiers. TCRdb re-called the PCR reads through MiXCR, storing one row per CDR3 protein. The sample lists under 450,000 distinct CDR3 sequences, roughly 16% occurring once. The sequence derives from a boy younger than two who had a stem cell transplant for Wiskott-Aldrich syndrome, so the T cells may come from the graft donor. The sequencing here drew on PBMCs, mostly from graft donor cells, taken 360 days after TCRalphabeta/CD19-depleted stem cell transplant.

CDR3 amino acids: CASSPHREGQPQHF. In DNA, the CDR3 is TGTGCCAGCAGTCCGCACAGGGAGGGTCAGCCCCAGCATTTT. The rearrangement uses TRBV12-3 or TRBV12-4 and TRBJ1-5; D is possibly TRBD1 (6 bases). The ends were cut back, 5 bases at V and 6 bases at J, with 14 bases in the middle. CDR3 length: 14 amino acids.